This note documents a single TCR beta chain sequence. Its target is unknown. The sample comes from a study of CD8+CD57+ T cells in acquired aplastic anemia. At the level of the study: CD4+ and CD8+ cells, once sorted, gave DNA averaging 3.2 ug. Study-wide points: The number of CD8+ CDR3 sequences shared by patients and controls was fewer than 35.

Genomic DNA acted as the template from which TCR beta VDJ combination and CDR3 sequence profiling were carried out. TCRdb analysed the reads with MiXCR anew, one entry per CDR3 protein. The table lists under 200,000 distinct CDR3 sequences, less than 60% of them singletons, with about 9.5% in the top ten. Flow cytometry had shown expanded CD8+CD57+ cells in the patients chosen for sequencing. The study sampled blood from patients who had received no therapy. The material sequenced was sorted CD4+, CD8+, or CD8+CD57+ T cells (not recorded which) from PBMCs. The receptor was isolated from a human donor with aplastic anemia.

In DNA, the CDR3 is TGTGCCAGCAGTGGGGGGCGGGAAAACATTCAGTACTTC. It encodes CASSGGRENIQYF. This chain uses TRBV7-2 with TRBJ2-4, with D perhaps matching TRBD1 or TRBD2 (6 bases each). The germline V gene encodes CDR1 SGHTA and CDR2 FQGNSA. Trimming removed 6 bases from V and 5 bases from J, with 11 bases in between. This CDR3 region has 13 residues. Supplemented by reference TRBV7-2 and TRBJ2-4, the full variable domain reads GAGVSQSPSNKVTEKGKDVELRCDPISGHTALYWYRQSLGQGLEFLIYFQGNSAPDKSGLPSDRFSAERTGGSVSTLTIQRTQQEDSAVYLCASSGGRENIQYFGAGTRLSVL.